The clone carrying this TCR beta chain is a singleton in its sample. Its antigen is still unknown. CDR1 SGHTA and CDR2 FQGTGA come from the germline V gene. The V gene end was trimmed by 5 bases and the J gene end by 7 bases; junction bases not matched to a gene: 4. The CDR3 runs to 15 residues. The PCR made use of 60 Vbeta and 13 Jbeta primers. In the study's own analysis: Approximately 10 million shared chains were among roughly 81 million unique TCR beta chains counted in a later analysis. Here immunoSEQ multiplex PCR was the method, and the copy in TCRdb shows in-frame clones only, minus some. That table is the source of V, J and clone size, and D and trimming were worked out from the DNA. The sample comprises fewer than 250,000 clones, about four fifths of which are singletons, and 6% rests with the top ten. These data belong to a study of cytomegalovirus exposure and HLA in healthy donors. As for the study in general: There were 85 million or so unique TCRs (from HLA-typed donors) in an early data release.

Study-wide results and caveats: It was around 160 TCR beta chains that were listed as cytomegalovirus-associated.

Input material: PBMCs. The sequence came from a middle-aged man in good health and CMV-seropositive. The chain couples TRBV7-3 to TRBJ2-1; 14 positions agree with TRBD2. The CDR3: CASSDGLAGGNEQFF. The DNA for the CDR3 is TGTGCCAGCAGCGACGGACTAGCGGGAGGAAATGAGCAGTTCTTC.